This TCR beta chain was sequenced in a study of cytomegalovirus exposure and HLA in healthy donors. Study overall: In an earlier analysis, 95 million to 140 million unique TCR beta sequences were found from some 180 million T cells.

The V gene's germline CDR1 is SGHVS and CDR2 FQNEAQ. The CDR3 extends over 16 amino acids. V shed 5 bases, J shed 3 bases, and the junction held 9 bases outside the gene matches. This clone was counted once. The antigen remains unidentified. The study's findings and limits: High specificity and sensitivity for cytomegalovirus status were reported for the classifier. Approximately 160 TCR beta chains were listed as cytomegalovirus-associated.

The PCR was carried out with 60 Vbeta primers and 13 Jbeta primers. The protocol was immunoSEQ multiplex PCR, while the TCRdb copy is restricted to in-frame clones and leaves out a portion. Here the sample spans over 200,000 clones, over 75% being singletons. The sequenced material came from PBMCs. The receptor comes from a human donor in good health. The chain couples TRBV7-8 to TRBJ2-1, with 8 bases that match TRBD1. In DNA, the CDR3 is TGTGCCAGCAGCAGAAGGACAGGGACGGGCTACAATGAGCAGTTCTTC. Translated: CASSRRTGTGYNEQFF.